This TCR beta chain was captured in a study of T-cell reconstitution after alpha-beta-depleted transplantation in children. Whole-study findings and limits: About two months after transplant, alpha-beta T cells reportedly came from several hundred expanded graft clones.

This clonotype was picked up many times. The antigen remains unidentified. The length of the CDR3 is 15 residues. This sample's TCRbeta library carried unique molecular identifier barcodes. TCRdb fed the PCR reads into MiXCR, producing one record per CDR3 protein. The table lists 73,000 or so distinct CDR3 sequences, 4.9% of them singletons. The sequence was obtained from a boy under two years old who had a stem cell transplant for acute myeloid leukemia, so the T cells may come from the graft donor. The starting material was PBMCs, mostly from graft donor cells, obtained 180 days after TCRalphabeta/CD19-depleted stem cell transplant. The gene calls are TRBV21-1 and TRBJ2-5; the table's TRBD2 call for D was not verified on the DNA. TRBV21-1 is flagged as a pseudogene. Here the CDR3 reads CASSTIGERLETQYF. DNA for the CDR3: TGTGCCAGCAGCACGATCGGCGAGCGGTTAGAGACCCAGTACTTC.